This is a list of T cell receptor beta chains from one sample in a study of blood T cell repertoires in COVID-19. Measured with immunoSEQ multiplex PCR; TCRdb has only the in-frame clones, and not every one. The sample carries around 270,000 clones, less than 90% recorded once. The sample taken for sequencing was peripheral blood. The receptors originated from a man in his 60s with acute or convalescent COVID-19. The CDR3 runs from the conserved cysteine through the conserved F or W. The order of the fields is V gene, J gene, D gene, clone size, CDR3 protein, CDR3 DNA. The D gene is left open where the match is weak. Expanded clones are given a class, and other clones once, few, many or no size at all.

TRBV19,TRBJ2-3,.,.,CASSIGARGTDTQYF,TGTGCCAGTAGTATAGGGGCCAGGGGCACAGATACGCAGTATTTT
TRBV10-3,TRBJ1-5,TRBD1,.,CASSTGDSNQPQHF,TGTGCCTCCTCAACAGGGGATAGCAATCAGCCCCAGCATTTT
TRBV2,TRBJ2-1,TRBD2,few,CASRLAGNNEQFF,TGTGCCAGCCGACTAGCGGGGAACAATGAGCAGTTCTTC
TRBV7-3,TRBJ2-1,.,.,CASSLTAGSYNEQFF,TGTGCCAGCAGCTTAACGGCGGGCTCCTACAATGAGCAGTTCTTC
TRBV19,TRBJ2-6,TRBD2,.,CASSLRGLAGAGANVLTF,TGTGCCAGTAGTCTTCGGGGACTAGCGGGAGCCGGGGCCAACGTCCTGACTTTC
TRBV27,TRBJ2-4,TRBD1,.,CASKTGTGPNIQYF,TGTGCCAGCAAAACCGGGACAGGGCCCAACATTCAGTACTTC
TRBV7-2,TRBJ1-2,.,.,CASSLAGTTNYGYTF,TGTGCCAGCAGCTTAGCAGGGACAACTAACTATGGCTACACCTTC
TRBV6-4,TRBJ2-3,TRBD1,.,CASSTGTGGTDTQYF,TGTGCCAGCAGTACCGGGACAGGGGGCACAGATACGCAGTATTTT
TRBV28,TRBJ1-4,TRBD1,.,CASSSTGGGTNEKLFF,TGTGCCAGCAGCTCAACAGGGGGCGGAACTAATGAAAAACTGTTTTTT
TRBV6-5,TRBJ1-2,TRBD1,.,CASSPGTGVYGYTF,TGTGCCAGCAGCCCGGGGACAGGGGTATATGGCTACACCTTC
TRBV6-5,TRBJ2-1,.,.,CASSLRTAAHPQFF,TGTGCCAGCAGCCTGCGGACAGCTGCCCACCCGCAGTTCTTC
TRBV7-8,TRBJ1-6,TRBD1,.,CAGGTGKDSPLHF,TGTGCCGGCGGGACAGGGAAAGATTCACCCCTCCACTTT
TRBV6-5,TRBJ1-2,.,.,CASSYGGTRYGYTF,TGTGCCAGCAGTTACGGGGGGACTCGGTATGGCTACACCTTC
TRBV6-5,TRBJ1-3,.,.,CASSYAGPHRGNTIYF,TGTGCCAGCAGTTACGCGGGGCCTCATCGTGGAAACACCATATATTTT
TRBV4-1,TRBJ2-7,TRBD1,.,CASSQAGTVDYEQYF,TGCGCCAGCAGCCAAGCCGGGACAGTCGACTACGAGCAGTACTTC
TRBV5-1,TRBJ2-7,TRBD2,.,CASSVEGARGRVDEQYF,TGCGCCAGCAGCGTGGAAGGGGCACGCGGGAGGGTCGACGAGCAGTACTTC
TRBV5-1,TRBJ2-3,.,.,CASLSPADTQYF,TGCGCCAGCCTTTCCCCCGCAGATACGCAGTATTTT
TRBV28,TRBJ1-2,TRBD1,once,CASSLDQGAGGYTF,TGTGCCAGCAGTTTAGACCAGGGGGCGGGCGGCTACACCTTC
TRBV4-1,TRBJ2-3,TRBD2,.,CASSSTEGLAGDTQYF,TGCGCCAGCAGCTCAACGGAGGGACTAGCGGGAGATACGCAGTATTTT
TRBV5-8,TRBJ1-5,.,.,CASSGGQLQPQHF,TGTGCCAGCAGCGGTGGACAGCTCCAGCCCCAGCATTTT
TRBV19,TRBJ1-5,.,.,CASSYLSGGQPQHF,TGTGCCAGTAGCTATCTCAGCGGCGGGCAGCCCCAGCATTTT
TRBV19,TRBJ2-5,.,.,CASSTIIQGGETQYF,TGTGCCAGTAGTACCATTATACAGGGCGGGGAGACCCAGTACTTC
TRBV4-3,TRBJ1-1,.,.,CASSQVAGINTEAFF,TGCGCCAGCAGCCAAGTGGCGGGGATTAACACTGAAGCTTTCTTT
TRBV4-2,TRBJ1-6,.,.,CASSQEYSDDSPLHF,TGTGCCAGCAGCCAAGAATACAGTGACGATTCACCCCTCCACTTT
TRBV7-3,TRBJ2-2,TRBD2,.,CASSSLAGLVAGELFF,TGTGCCAGCAGCTCCTTGGCGGGACTAGTTGCCGGGGAGCTGTTTTTT
TRBV18,TRBJ1-1,.,once,CASSHDRTNTEAFF,TGTGCCAGCTCACACGACAGAACGAACACTGAAGCTTTCTTT
TRBV6-6,TRBJ1-1,.,.,CASSYQTDLGTEAFF,TGTGCCAGCAGTTACCAGACAGACTTGGGCACTGAAGCTTTCTTT
TRBV6-2/TRBV6-3,TRBJ2-3,.,.,CASSTQGYTQYF,TGTGCCAGCAGTACGCAGGGATATACGCAGTATTTT
TRBV6-5,TRBJ1-5,TRBD1,.,CASSYSSQGAKPQHF,TGTGCCAGCAGTTACTCGAGTCAGGGGGCGAAGCCCCAGCATTTT
TRBV6-5,TRBJ2-7,TRBD2,.,CASIAGVSYEQYF,TGTGCCAGCATAGCGGGGGTATCCTACGAGCAGTACTTC
TRBV27,TRBJ1-3,.,.,CASSSWGGNGNTIYF,TGTGCCAGCAGTTCCTGGGGAGGGAATGGAAACACCATATATTTT
TRBV2,TRBJ2-1,TRBD2,.,CASAAGGLGASGRSSYNEQFF,TGTGCCAGCGCGGCAGGAGGGCTGGGGGCTAGCGGGAGATCGTCCTACAATGAGCAGTTCTTC
TRBV11-2,TRBJ1-2,.,.,CASSLDFAGEGYTF,TGTGCCAGCAGCTTAGATTTTGCAGGGGAAGGCTACACCTTC
TRBV18,TRBJ1-5,.,once,CASSPLRNQPQHF,TGTGCCAGCTCCCCTCTGAGGAATCAGCCCCAGCATTTT
TRBV5-1,TRBJ1-1,.,.,CASSPTPGHTELVFF,TGCGCCAGCAGCCCGACCCCGGGACACACCGAGTTGGTTTTCTTT
TRBV19,TRBJ1-2,.,.,CASSRQNANYGYTF,TGTGCCAGTAGCAGACAGAATGCCAACTATGGCTACACCTTC
TRBV20-1,TRBJ2-1,.,few,CSASLGRRNEQFF,TGCAGTGCCAGTCTGGGCAGAAGAAATGAGCAGTTCTTC
TRBV27,TRBJ1-5,TRBD1,.,CASSSGQGGQPQHF,TGTGCCAGCAGTTCCGGACAGGGGGGTCAGCCCCAGCATTTT
TRBV12-3/TRBV12-4,TRBJ1-1,.,.,CASSLGGSTEAFF,TGTGCCAGCAGTTTGGGTGGGAGCACTGAAGCTTTCTTT
TRBV20-1,TRBJ2-3,.,.,CSASGYRGTDTQYF,TGCAGTGCTAGTGGCTATCGGGGGACAGATACGCAGTATTTT
TRBV7-9,TRBJ1-6,.,.,CASSLASAGRNNSPLHF,TGTGCCAGCAGCCTGGCGTCGGCGGGACGGAATAATTCACCCCTCCACTTT
TRBV5-4,TRBJ1-2,.,.,CASSFGSQSKGGYTF,TGTGCCAGCAGCTTCGGGAGCCAGAGCAAGGGGGGCTACACCTTC
TRBV14,TRBJ1-1,.,.,CASSQQVNTEAFF,TGTGCCAGCAGCCAACAGGTAAACACTGAAGCTTTCTTT